These T cell receptor beta chains were read from a single sample in a study of CXCR3-negative and CXCR3-positive naive CD8 T cells. Each CDR3 protein gets one entry in TCRdb, which reprocessed the 5' RACE reads and gives no DNA. The repertoire table contains 50,000 to 55,000 distinct CDR3 sequences. The sequenced sample consisted of naive CXCR3- CD8+ T cells from blood. Every receptor here comes from a human donor in good health. Some clones in this sample may be carry-over from other donors' samples. Both conserved end residues are part of each CDR3.

V: TRBV4-1; J: TRBJ1-1; CDR3: CATGGLLNTEAFF
V: TRBV29-1; J: TRBJ2-1; CDR3: CSVATGTSGYNEQFF
V: TRBV20-1; J: TRBJ2-7; CDR3: CSADRASGTYEQYF
V: TRBV15; J: TRBJ2-3; CDR3: CATSARSGPSTDTQYF
V: TRBV12-3/TRBV12-4; J: TRBJ2-5; CDR3: CASTAGTNQETQYF
V: TRBV25-1; J: TRBJ1-6; CDR3: CASSSRGGSPLHF
V: TRBV2; J: TRBJ2-1; CDR3: CASSPWDEQFF
V: TRBV11-2; J: TRBJ2-2; CDR3: CASGGGFPGELFF
V: TRBV6-2/TRBV6-3; J: TRBJ2-7; CDR3: CASSYPGETYEQYF
V: TRBV20-1; J: TRBJ1-5; CDR3: CSGSEDRSNQPQHF
V: TRBV28; J: TRBJ2-1; CDR3: CASSLPGTAYNEQFF
V: TRBV7-2; J: TRBJ1-6; CDR3: CASSLVAGVGVTPLHF
V: TRBV11-2; J: TRBJ2-7; CDR3: CATSGPLSSYEQYF
V: TRBV4-2; J: TRBJ1-1; CDR3: CASSHGRPSTEAFF
V: TRBV7-8; J: TRBJ2-7; CDR3: CASSLWHEQYF
V: TRBV12-3/TRBV12-4; J: TRBJ2-7; CDR3: CASSFGGPPSYEQYF
V: TRBV6-2/TRBV6-3; J: TRBJ2-1; CDR3: CASSLVDRGFSNNEQFF
V: TRBV7-9; J: TRBJ2-7; CDR3: CASSLPGGGVNEQYF
V: TRBV5-1; J: TRBJ2-1; CDR3: CASSLLSGEQFF
V: TRBV29-1; J: TRBJ2-7; CDR3: CSVVRGGEQYF